Shown below are 15 T cell receptor beta chains from a single sample sequenced in a study of blood T cell repertoires in COVID-19. Here immunoSEQ multiplex PCR was the method, and the copy in TCRdb shows in-frame clones only, minus some. Seen here are 250,000 to 400,000 clones, under 90% observed once, and the top ten hold under 3%. Input material: peripheral blood. The receptor source for this set is a woman in her twenties or thirties with COVID-19, enrolled during active disease.

The chain recombines TRBV5-1 with TRBJ2-7; 8 nucleotides align to TRBD2. The CDR3 runs to 14 residues. V trimming: 4 bases; J trimming: 2 bases; junction bases outside the gene matches: 5. Germline V gene lookup returns CDR1 SGHRS and CDR2 YFSETQ. The CDR3 spells CASSNAGGTYEQYF. As DNA, the CDR3 is TGCGCCAGCAGCAATGCGGGAGGCACCTACGAGCAGTACTTC.

V gene TRBV18 combines with J gene TRBJ2-5, with D possibly being TRBD2 (6 bases). The CDR3 is 15 amino acids. Germline assignment: CDR1 KGHSH and CDR2 LQKENI. Trimming stripped 3 bases from V and 3 bases from J, with 14 bases between. The CDR3 here is CASSPPGLLEETQYF. The DNA for the CDR3 is TGTGCCAGCTCACCGCCGGGACTGCTAGAAGAGACCCAGTACTTC.

The genes are TRBV10-2 and TRBJ2-7; the D gene is possibly TRBD2 (6 bases). Trimming took 8 bases from V and 2 from J, leaving 10 bases between them. This CDR3 contains 12 residues. Germline V lookup: CDR1 WSHSY, CDR2 SAAADI. The CDR3 spells CASRGETYEQYF. Here the CDR3 DNA reads TGCGCCAGCCGCGGGGAAACCTACGAGCAGTACTTC.

The chain uses TRBV6-1 and TRBJ1-2; D perhaps matches TRBD1 (5 bases). This CDR3 region has 16 residues. Looked up from germline, CDR1 is MNHNS and CDR2 is SASEGT. The V end lost 1 base, the J end lost 4 bases, and 16 bases lay between the germline ends. The CDR3 DNA sequence: TGTGCCAGCAGTGAAGGTATTCCCCAGGGTGTCTATGGCTACACCTTC. It is translated as CASSEGIPQGVYGYTF.

For this clone: The same CDR3 arises from other DNA sequences in this sample as well. This chain connects TRBV27 to TRBJ2-1, with 10 bases matching TRBD2. The CDR3 contains 14 residues. V gave up 2 bases and J gave up 7 bases; unmatched junction bases: 2. Per the germline V gene, CDR1 is MNHEY and CDR2 is SMNVEV (reference sequence). The CDR3 loop reads CASSLSGRGNEQFF. CDR3 bases: TGTGCCAGCAGTTTAAGCGGGAGGGGTAATGAGCAGTTCTTC.

The chain has TRBV2 and TRBJ2-7, with D perhaps TRBD1 (5 bases). With 0 bases removed from V and 2 bases from J, the gap between germline ends came to 17 bases. CDR3 size: 17 residues. Germline V CDR1 and CDR2: SNHLY, FYNNEI. The CDR3 protein is CASSEALRGRGPYEQYF. CDR3 in DNA: TGTGCCAGCAGTGAAGCGCTTCGAGGAAGGGGCCCCTACGAGCAGTACTTC.

V is TRBV27 and J is TRBJ2-7; D is undetermined. The V end was cut by 5 bases, the J end by 5 bases, with 13 bases between. Germline loops: CDR1 MNHEY, CDR2 SMNVEV (reference sequence). The CDR3 sequence is 13 residues long. The CDR3 spells CASSLEPRHEQYF. The CDR3 DNA is TGTGCCAGCAGTCTGGAGCCGCGGCACGAGCAGTACTTC.

The rearrangement links TRBV7-8 to TRBJ1-2; 9 positions match TRBD1. The CDR3 consists of 13 residues. V dropped 5 bases and J dropped 7; count of bases not matched to a gene: 5. CDR1 SGHVS and CDR2 FQNEAQ come from the germline V gene. The CDR3 DNA sequence: TGTGCCAGCAGCCCGTCACAGGGGGCTGGCTACACCTTC. Translation: CASSPSQGAGYTF.

The V gene is TRBV15, the J gene TRBJ2-7; 9 bases are shared with TRBD2. CDR1 and CDR2 (germline): LNHNV, YYDKDF (reference sequence). The CDR3 runs to 13 residues. V lost 3 bases and J lost 4; bases outside the gene matches: 1. The DNA of the CDR3 is TGTGCCACCAGCAGGGGACTAGCTTACGAGCAGTACTTC. Translation gives CATSRGLAYEQYF. Drawing the rest from reference TRBV15 and TRBJ2-7, the complete variable domain is DAMVIQNPRYQVTQFGKPVTLSCSQTLNHNVMYWYQQKSSQAPKLLFHYYDKDFNNEADTPDNFQSRRPNTSFCFLDIRSPGLGDTAMYLCATSRGLAYEQYFGPGTRLTVT.

The V and J genes are TRBV3-1 (or the pseudogene TRBV3-2) and TRBJ2-5; 11 bases line up with TRBD1. This CDR3 spans 20 amino acids. Germline CDR1 reads LGHDT; CDR2 reads YNNKEL (reference sequence). V trimming: 5 bases; J trimming: 3 bases; junction bases outside the gene matches: 20. The DNA of the CDR3 is TGTGCCAGCAGCTCCCGTGGGACAGGGGGAACCGAGCGGATTGAAGAGACCCAGTACTTC. It yields the protein CASSSRGTGGTERIEETQYF.

Here the CDR3 DNA reads TGTGCCACCAGTGATTTAGACGGGACTCCCAAACGGGAGACCCAGTACTTC. Its protein product is CATSDLDGTPKRETQYF. V and J are TRBV24-1 and TRBJ2-5, with TRBD2 as a possible D gene (6 bases). The CDR3 is made up of 17 amino acids. The germline V and J ends were trimmed by 1 base and 5 bases, with 19 bases remaining between them. CDR1 and CDR2 from the germline V gene are KGHDR and SFDVKD.

V is TRBV28 and J is TRBJ2-7, with 9 bases aligning to TRBD1. Per germline, CDR1 MDHEN and CDR2 SYDVKM. CDR3 size: 16 residues. J lost 2 bases, V lost 6 bases, and 11 bases had no gene match. In nucleotides, the CDR3 is TGTGCCAGCAGCAGCCAAGGGACAGGGCCACCCTACGAGCAGTACTTC. Protein product: CASSSQGTGPPYEQYF.

The V call is TRBV27, the J call TRBJ1-5, with TRBD1 as a possible D gene (5 bases). Germline-derived CDR1 and CDR2 are MNHEY and SMNVEV (reference sequence). The CDR3 sequence is 15 residues long. Between the trimmed V and J ends, which lost 2 bases and 0 bases, there was a span of 8 bases. The CDR3 DNA sequence: TGTGCCAGCAGTTTAGACAGTTATAGCAATCAGCCCCAGCATTTT. Amino acids: CASSLDSYSNQPQHF.

The chain is built from TRBV5-6 and TRBJ1-1; D is possibly TRBD1 (6 bases). Trimming shortened V by 4 bases and J by 11 bases, and 24 bases separated the two germline ends. CDR1 SGHDT and CDR2 YYEEEE come from the germline V gene. The CDR3 is 15 amino acids. As DNA, the CDR3 is TGTGCCAGCAGCCTGGGGGGCAGGGGCCGTTTGGAGGCTTTCTTT. Amino acid sequence: CASSLGGRGRLEAFF.

V gene TRBV6-5 combines with J gene TRBJ2-1; 9 nucleotides agree with TRBD1. The CDR3 is made up of 13 amino acids. Germline assignment: CDR1 MNHEY and CDR2 SVGAGI. The ends lost 9 bases at V and 8 bases at J; junction bases unmatched: 8. This CDR3 is CASRWTGEHEQFF. CDR3 DNA sequence: TGTGCCAGTCGATGGACAGGGGAACATGAGCAGTTCTTC.